This TCR beta chain stems from a study of blood T cell repertoires in COVID-19. Libraries were prepared by immunoSEQ multiplex PCR; TCRdb keeps only in-frame clonotypes and omits some of them. Of about 140,000 clones in the sample, 84% were seen once. Germline CDR1 reads SGHDN; CDR2 reads FVKESK. Trimming removed 0 bases from V and 1 base from J, with 18 bases in between. There are 18 residues in the CDR3. This sequence joins TRBV14 and TRBJ1-1; D call uncertain. The sequenced material came from PBMCs or T cells enriched from blood (not recorded which). The sequence came from a woman in her late teens or twenties who had been exposed to COVID-19. The CDR3 protein is CASSQERFWRRGNTEAFF. As DNA, the CDR3 is TGTGCCAGCAGCCAAGAGAGGTTCTGGAGGCGAGGGAACACTGAAGCTTTCTTT.